A selection of T cell receptor beta chains follows, all from one sample in a study of regulatory dendritic cells for organ transplantation. Produced via immunoSEQ multiplex PCR; TCRdb's table is partial and in-frame only. The sample yields around 20,000 clones, about 70% seen once. Sequencing was carried out using memory CD4+ T cells from blood. Receptor source: a human donor in good health. CDR3s include the opening cysteine and the closing phenylalanine or tryptophan. The D gene is left open where the match is weak. A row's size may be missing; if present it is once, few, many or a size class.

>TRBJ2-3|TRBV9|NA|NA
CASSQKYRADNTDTQYF
TGTGCCAGCAGCCAAAAATACAGGGCGGACAACACAGATACGCAGTATTTT
>TRBJ2-1|TRBV18|TRBD2|NA
CASSPTGGREQFF
TGTGCCAGCTCACCAACGGGGGGGCGTGAGCAGTTCTTC
>TRBJ2-2|TRBV7-6|TRBD1|NA
CASSHTGGRTGELFF
TGTGCCAGCAGCCATACAGGGGGTCGGACCGGGGAGCTGTTTTTT
>TRBJ1-1|TRBV18|TRBD1|NA
CASSPGQGTFEAFF
TGTGCCAGCTCACCGGGACAGGGGACTTTTGAAGCTTTCTTT
>TRBJ2-5|TRBV19|NA|NA
CASQPAGQKETQYF
TGTGCCAGTCAACCGGCGGGACAGAAAGAGACCCAGTACTTC
>TRBJ2-3|TRBV9|TRBD2|NA
CASSPYSGGATDTQYF
TGTGCCAGCAGCCCATATAGCGGGGGGGCAACAGATACGCAGTATTTT
>TRBJ2-3|TRBV4-2|TRBD2|NA
CASSFGLAGASTDTQYF
TGTGCCAGCAGCTTCGGTCTAGCGGGGGCTAGCACAGATACGCAGTATTTT
>TRBJ2-1|TRBV2|TRBD2|NA
CASGGEAGNNEQFF
TGTGCCAGCGGGGGGGAAGCGGGGAACAATGAGCAGTTCTTC
>TRBJ1-2|TRBV9|NA|NA
CASSLNREVGVGYTF
TGTGCCAGCAGCTTAAACAGGGAAGTTGGAGTTGGCTACACCTTC
>TRBJ2-3|TRBV13|NA|NA
CASSLRAGNTDTQYF
TGTGCCAGCAGCTTAAGGGCGGGGAACACAGATACGCAGTATTTT
>TRBJ1-1|TRBV5-6|NA|NA
CASSFEGPYTEAFF
TGTGCCAGCAGCTTTGAGGGCCCCTACACTGAAGCTTTCTTT
>TRBJ2-7|TRBV18|NA|NA
CASSPSGDNEQYF
TGTGCCAGCTCACCTTCAGGGGACAACGAGCAGTACTTC
>TRBJ2-2|TRBV2|NA|NA
CASSPYTGELFF
TGTGCCAGCAGTCCCTATACCGGGGAGCTGTTTTTT
>TRBJ2-6|TRBV6-1|NA|NA
CASSESWGGANVLTF
TGTGCCAGCAGTGAATCGTGGGGCGGGGCCAACGTCCTGACTTTC
>TRBJ2-3|TRBV5-4|TRBD2|NA
CASSPLSGGADTQYF
TGTGCCAGCAGCCCTCTTAGCGGGGGGGCAGATACGCAGTATTTT
>TRBJ2-3|TRBV23-1|TRBD1|NA
CASSQCGDRGRRDTQYF
TGCGCCAGCAGTCAATGTGGGGACAGGGGGCGTAGAGATACGCAGTATTTT
>TRBJ1-4|TRBV19|TRBD1|NA
CASSAGTGHEKLFF
TGTGCCAGTAGTGCCGGGACAGGGCACGAAAAACTGTTTTTT
>TRBJ1-5|TRBV5-5|TRBD1|NA
CASSREGQGSLNQPQHF
TGTGCCAGCAGCCGGGAGGGACAGGGGTCCCTAAATCAGCCCCAGCATTTT
>TRBJ1-3|TRBV7-2|NA|once
CASSFRLNSGNTIYF
TGTGCCAGCAGCTTCAGACTCAACTCTGGAAACACCATATATTTT
>TRBJ2-6|TRBV4-1|NA|NA
CASSRASGANVLTF
TGCGCCAGCAGCCGAGCCTCTGGGGCCAACGTCCTGACTTTC
>TRBJ2-1|TRBV7-2|TRBD2|NA
CASSLGTSGPTQFF
TGTGCCAGCAGCTTAGGGACTAGCGGACCGACACAGTTCTTC
>TRBJ1-3|TRBV9|TRBD1|NA
CASSSGQGGFGNTIYF
TGTGCCAGCAGCTCGGGACAGGGAGGTTTTGGAAACACCATATATTTT
>TRBJ2-6|TRBV19|TRBD1|NA
CASRDRDSGANVLTF
TGTGCCAGCCGGGACAGGGACTCTGGGGCCAACGTCCTGACTTTC
>TRBJ2-7|TRBV9|NA|NA
CASSAAPGLLYEQYF
TGTGCCAGCAGCGCCGCCCCGGGACTCCTCTACGAGCAGTACTTC
>TRBJ2-5|TRBV9|NA|NA
CASSVANGETQYF
TGTGCCAGCAGCGTAGCTAATGGAGAGACCCAGTACTTC
>TRBJ1-4|TRBV5-5|TRBD1|NA
CASSFGQGAFTTNEKLFF
TGTGCCAGCAGCTTCGGACAGGGGGCCTTCACAACTAATGAAAAACTGTTTTTT
>TRBJ1-5|TRBV10-2|NA|NA
CALLGHQPQHF
TGCGCCTTACTGGGCCATCAGCCCCAGCATTTT
>TRBJ1-6|TRBV12-5|TRBD1|NA
CASGLGTGFRSPLHF
TGTGCTAGTGGTTTAGGGACAGGGTTTCGTTCACCCCTCCACTTT
>TRBJ1-3|TRBV14|NA|few
CASSQDAMSGNTIYF
TGTGCCAGCAGCCAAGATGCGATGTCTGGAAACACCATATATTTT
>TRBJ1-1|TRBV20-1|NA|NA
CSVQGYTEAFF
TGCAGTGTTCAGGGCTACACTGAAGCTTTCTTT
>TRBJ1-1|TRBV19|NA|NA
CASSTFFVGNTEAFF
TGTGCCAGTAGTACGTTCTTTGTCGGGAACACTGAAGCTTTCTTT
>TRBJ2-7|TRBV6-5|TRBD1|NA
CASSRPGQNIYEQYF
TGTGCCAGCAGCCGACCGGGACAGAACATCTACGAGCAGTACTTC
>TRBJ1-2|TRBV6-6|NA|NA
CASSSREATYGYTF
TGTGCCAGCAGTTCCCGAGAGGCCACGTATGGCTACACCTTC
>TRBJ2-5|TRBV5-1|TRBD1|NA
CASSSMDSGQGKETQYF
TGCGCCAGCAGCTCGATGGACTCGGGACAGGGAAAAGAGACCCAGTACTTC
>TRBJ1-3|TRBV7-2|NA|few
CASRSDPGSSSGNTIYF
TGTGCCAGCCGTAGCGACCCCGGGAGCTCCTCTGGAAACACCATATATTTT
>TRBJ1-5|TRBV10-3|NA|NA
CAISESRLNQPQHF
TGTGCCATCAGTGAGTCGCGGTTAAATCAGCCCCAGCATTTT
>TRBJ1-6|TRBV5-4|TRBD1|NA
CASNPGTGNSPLHF
TGTGCCAGCAACCCCGGGACAGGGAATTCACCCCTCCACTTT
>TRBJ1-2|TRBV4-1|TRBD1|few
CASSQAGQEYGYTF
TGCGCCAGCAGCCAAGCGGGACAGGAATATGGCTACACCTTC